The source of this T cell receptor beta chain is a study of blood T cell repertoires in COVID-19. In the study overall: Both acute and convalescent COVID-19 samples were obtained from the United States, Italy and Spain. PBMCs, B-cell-depleted T cells, or T cells provided the cDNA or gDNA that made up the material.

Germline loops: CDR1 SQVTM, CDR2 ANQGSEA. CDR3 size: 11 residues. V gave up 4 bases and J gave up 6 bases, with 8 bases separating them. Under the authors' procedure: Estimation of nucleated cell counts relied on the amplification of reference gene primers. Repertoires were generated with immunoSEQ multiplex PCR, while TCRdb's copy carries only in-frame clones and drops some. V and J calls and clone size are given by that table; D and trimming were obtained from the DNA. Of 50,000 to 65,000 clones in the sample, roughly 76% are singletons; the top ten hold 4% to 5.5%. The sequenced material came from peripheral blood. This clonotype was sampled from a woman aged 55-75 years with acute or convalescent COVID-19. The V and J genes are TRBV29-1 and TRBJ2-3; weak D call: TRBD1 (5 bases). Written as DNA, the CDR3 is TGCAGCGTTGTGACAGCCGATACGCAGTATTTT. It specifies CSVVTADTQYF.